This T cell receptor beta chain was recorded in a study of OX40 agonist ivuxolimab in advanced cancers. The CDR3 is made up of 14 amino acids. Between the trimmed V and J ends, which lost 4 bases and 5 bases, there was a span of 13 bases. CDR1 is SGDLS, CDR2 YYNGEE, per germline. TCRdb keeps only in-frame clones here, not all; method: immunoSEQ multiplex PCR. Here the sample spans roughly 43,000 clones, about 86% being singletons. The chain combines TRBV9 with TRBJ2-4; D may be TRBD2 (6 bases). The source is an adult with an advanced solid tumor such as melanoma, head and neck, liver or kidney cancer. The sequencing used CD4+ or CD8+ T cells sorted from blood, collected in a trial of the OX40 agonist ivuxolimab. The CDR3 loop reads CASSRRGGENIQYF. As DNA, the CDR3 is TGTGCCAGCAGCCGTAGGGGAGGCGAAAACATTCAGTACTTC.